This TCR beta chain is drawn from a study of OX40 agonist ivuxolimab in advanced cancers. Findings of the study overall: By week 6 at 0.1 to 3.0 mg/kg, blood CD4+ and CD8+ T cells had expanded clonally. There were, on average, more expanded clones in CD8+ T cells than in CD4+.

As regards this clone: Its matching antigen is unknown.

The CDR3 has 13 amino acids. Germline CDR1 is SGHTA and CDR2 is FQGTGA. V was trimmed by 5 bases and J by 1 base, leaving 8 bases between them. Clones were read by immunoSEQ multiplex PCR, and TCRdb kept only the in-frame ones, dropping some. The data show thousands of clones, with more than 65% seen just once and 12% held by the top ten. This TCR was recovered from an adult with an advanced solid tumor such as melanoma, head and neck, liver or kidney cancer. Material: CD4+ or CD8+ T cells sorted from blood, obtained in a trial of the OX40 agonist ivuxolimab. V gene TRBV7-3 combines with J gene TRBJ1-1; D might be TRBD1 (5 bases). CDR3 protein: CASSPGQNTEAFF. CDR3 coding DNA: TGTGCCAGCAGCCCCGGACAGAACACTGAAGCTTTCTTT.